This TCR beta chain is drawn from a study of blood T cell repertoires in COVID-19. Study background: Nucleic acid was either cDNA or gDNA, and it came from T cells, B-cell-depleted T cells, or PBMCs.

Libraries were prepared by immunoSEQ multiplex PCR; TCRdb keeps only in-frame clonotypes and omits some of them. The table has roughly 200,000 clones, 89% seen once. Trimming left V 2 bases short and J 6 bases short, with 21 bases between. The CDR3 consists of 17 residues. Germline V lookup: CDR1 MNHEY, CDR2 SVGEGT. The TCR comes from a woman aged 30 to 39 with acute COVID-19. Sequencing used PBMCs or T cells enriched from blood (not recorded which). V gene TRBV6-2 or TRBV6-3 combines with J gene TRBJ2-3, with unresolved D. The CDR3 DNA reads TGTGCCAGCAGTTACCCCACCGACACCCCAGGATCCGATACGCAGTATTTT. It specifies CASSYPTDTPGSDTQYF.